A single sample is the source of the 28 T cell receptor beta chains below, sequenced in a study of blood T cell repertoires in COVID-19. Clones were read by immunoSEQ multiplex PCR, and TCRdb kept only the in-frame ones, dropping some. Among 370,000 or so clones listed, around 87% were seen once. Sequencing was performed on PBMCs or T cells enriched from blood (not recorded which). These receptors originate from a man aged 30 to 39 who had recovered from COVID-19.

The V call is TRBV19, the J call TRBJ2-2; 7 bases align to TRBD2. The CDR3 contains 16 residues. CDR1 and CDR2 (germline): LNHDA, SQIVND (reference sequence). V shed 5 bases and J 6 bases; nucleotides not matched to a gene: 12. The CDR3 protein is CASSPGGSGWAGELFF. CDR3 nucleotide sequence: TGTGCCAGTAGTCCAGGCGGGAGCGGGTGGGCCGGGGAGCTGTTTTTT. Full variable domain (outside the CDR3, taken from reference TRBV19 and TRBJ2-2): DGGITQSPKYLFRKEGQNVTLSCEQNLNHDAMYWYRQDPGQGLRLIYYSQIVNDFQKGDIAEGYSVSREKKESFPLTVTSAQKNPTAFYLCASSPGGSGWAGELFFGEGSRLTVL.

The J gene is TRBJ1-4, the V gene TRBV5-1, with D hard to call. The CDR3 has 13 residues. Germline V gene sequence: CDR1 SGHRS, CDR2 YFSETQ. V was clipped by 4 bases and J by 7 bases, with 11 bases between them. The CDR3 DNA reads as TGCGCCAGCAGCCTATCGACACTTGAAAAACTGTTTTTT. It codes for CASSLSTLEKLFF.

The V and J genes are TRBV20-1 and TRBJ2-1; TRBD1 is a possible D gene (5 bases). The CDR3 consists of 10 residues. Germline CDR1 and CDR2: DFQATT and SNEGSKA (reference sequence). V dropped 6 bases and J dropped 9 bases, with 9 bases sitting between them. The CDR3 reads CSAVRGEQFF. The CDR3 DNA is TGCAGTGCCGTAAGGGGTGAGCAGTTCTTC.

As DNA, the CDR3 is TGTGCCAGCAGTTTCAGTGCGGGGGCTAAACTGTTTTTT. It specifies CASSFSAGAKLFF. The V gene is TRBV11-2, the J gene TRBJ1-4, with D maybe TRBD1 (6 bases). This CDR3 comprises 13 residues. CDR1 SGHAT and CDR2 FQNNGV come from the germline V gene. Trimming pared 6 bases from V and 11 bases from J, leaving 16 bases between.

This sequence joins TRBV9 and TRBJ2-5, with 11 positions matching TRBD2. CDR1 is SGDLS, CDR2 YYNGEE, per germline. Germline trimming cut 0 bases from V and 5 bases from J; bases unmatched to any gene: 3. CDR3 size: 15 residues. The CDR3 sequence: CASSVVAGGRETQYF. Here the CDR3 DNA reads TGTGCCAGCAGCGTAGTAGCGGGGGGGCGTGAGACCCAGTACTTC. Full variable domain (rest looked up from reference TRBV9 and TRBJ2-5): DSGVTQTPKHLITATGQRVTLRCSPRSGDLSVYWYQQSLDQGLQFLIQYYNGEERAKGNILERFSAQQFPDLHSELNLSSLELGDSALYFCASSVVAGGRETQYFGPGTRLLVL.

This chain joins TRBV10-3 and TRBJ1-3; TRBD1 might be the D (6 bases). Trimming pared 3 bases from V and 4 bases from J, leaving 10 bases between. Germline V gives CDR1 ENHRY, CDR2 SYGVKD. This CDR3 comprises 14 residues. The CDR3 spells CAISDRDIGNTIYF. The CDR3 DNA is TGTGCCATCAGTGACCGGGACATAGGAAACACCATATATTTT.

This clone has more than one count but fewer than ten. CDR3 loop: CASNKPGVSYNEQFF. The CDR3 nucleotides read TGTGCCAGCAACAAACCGGGAGTATCCTACAATGAGCAGTTCTTC. The rearrangement joins TRBV21-1 to TRBJ2-1; the table's D call TRBD2 went unverified against the DNA. TRBV21-1 is recorded as a pseudogene. This CDR3 has 15 residues.

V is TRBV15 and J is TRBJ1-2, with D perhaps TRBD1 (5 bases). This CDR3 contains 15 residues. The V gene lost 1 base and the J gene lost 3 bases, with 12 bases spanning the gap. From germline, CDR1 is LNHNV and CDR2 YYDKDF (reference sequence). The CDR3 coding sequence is TGTGCCACCAGCAGAGTGTGGGGGGAGGACTATGGCTACACCTTC. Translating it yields CATSRVWGEDYGYTF.

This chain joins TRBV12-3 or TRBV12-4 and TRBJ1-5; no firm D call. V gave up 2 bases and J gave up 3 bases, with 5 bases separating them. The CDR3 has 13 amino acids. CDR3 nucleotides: TGTGCCAGCAGTTTAACAGACAATCAGCCCCAGCATTTT. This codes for CASSLTDNQPQHF.

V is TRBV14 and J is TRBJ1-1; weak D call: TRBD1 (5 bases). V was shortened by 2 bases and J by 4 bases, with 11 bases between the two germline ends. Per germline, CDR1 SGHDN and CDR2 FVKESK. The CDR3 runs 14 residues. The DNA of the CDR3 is TGTGCCAGCAGCCAACAGGGCTCTGGCACTGAAGCTTTCTTT. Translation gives CASSQQGSGTEAFF.

The CDR3 DNA follows: TGTGCCAGCAGTCCTCCGGGAGCGAATGAGCAGTTCTTC. It encodes CASSPPGANEQFF. The chain uses TRBV5-5 and TRBJ2-1; D may be TRBD2 (6 bases). The V gene lost 5 bases and the J gene lost 7 bases, with 13 bases spanning the gap. The germline V gene encodes CDR1 SGHKS and CDR2 YYEKEE (reference sequence). The CDR3 is 13 amino acids.

This chain's CDR3 is CASSFGRANTGELFF. In nucleotides, the CDR3 is TGTGCCAGCAGCTTCGGGCGGGCGAACACCGGGGAGCTGTTTTTT. The V call is TRBV5-4, the J call TRBJ2-2; tentative D call: TRBD2 (5 bases). Trimming removed 2 bases from V and 0 bases from J, with 8 bases in between. The CDR3 consists of 15 residues. Per germline, CDR1 SGHNT and CDR2 YYREEE (reference sequence).

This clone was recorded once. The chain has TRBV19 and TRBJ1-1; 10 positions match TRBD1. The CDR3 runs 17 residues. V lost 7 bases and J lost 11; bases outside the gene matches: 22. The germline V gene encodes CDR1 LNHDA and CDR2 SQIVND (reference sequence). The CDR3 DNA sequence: TGTGCCAGTACCACATTAGGGGACAGGGGCCTCCAGAGAACGGCTTTCTTT. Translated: CASTTLGDRGLQRTAFF.

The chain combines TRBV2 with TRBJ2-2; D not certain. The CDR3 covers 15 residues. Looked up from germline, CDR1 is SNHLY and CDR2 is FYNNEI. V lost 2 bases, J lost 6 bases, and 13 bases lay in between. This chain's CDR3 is CASSEIGSPAGELFF. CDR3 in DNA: TGTGCCAGCAGTGAAATTGGTAGCCCTGCCGGGGAGCTGTTTTTT.

The CDR3 DNA reads TGTGCCAGCAGCTTGGAGGCAGGGAAGGGCACCGGGGAGCTGTTTTTT. Translated, it gives CASSLEAGKGTGELFF. The chain combines TRBV5-5 with TRBJ2-2; possibly TRBD1 for D (5 bases). The V end was cut by 0 bases, the J end by 4 bases, with 13 bases between. The CDR3 has 16 amino acids. The germline CDR1 and CDR2 sequences are SGHKS and YYEKEE (reference sequence).

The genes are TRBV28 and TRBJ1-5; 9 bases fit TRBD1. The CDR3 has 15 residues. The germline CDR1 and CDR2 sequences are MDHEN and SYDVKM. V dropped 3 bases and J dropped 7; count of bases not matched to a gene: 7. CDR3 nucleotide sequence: TGTGCCAGCAGTTTTGTCGGGACAGGGATGCAGCCCCAGCATTTT. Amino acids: CASSFVGTGMQPQHF.

The CDR3 bases are TGTGCCAGCACCGCCCCCCGACTAGCGGGGGGCCATACCTTACGCTGTGAGCAGTACTTC. Its translation: CASTAPRLAGGHTLRCEQYF. The genes are TRBV6-7 and TRBJ2-7; 13 positions agree with TRBD2. TRBV6-7 is flagged as an ORF with uncertain function. With 7 bases clipped from V and 7 bases from J, the junction kept 25 bases outside the gene matches. The CDR3 has 20 amino acids.

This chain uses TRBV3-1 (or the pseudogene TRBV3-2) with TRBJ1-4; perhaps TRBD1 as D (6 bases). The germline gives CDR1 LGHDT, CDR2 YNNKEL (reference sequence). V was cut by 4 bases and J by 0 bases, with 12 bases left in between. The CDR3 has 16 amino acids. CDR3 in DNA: TGTGCCAGCAGCCCCGGGACACTCACAACTAATGAAAAACTGTTTTTT. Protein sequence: CASSPGTLTTNEKLFF.

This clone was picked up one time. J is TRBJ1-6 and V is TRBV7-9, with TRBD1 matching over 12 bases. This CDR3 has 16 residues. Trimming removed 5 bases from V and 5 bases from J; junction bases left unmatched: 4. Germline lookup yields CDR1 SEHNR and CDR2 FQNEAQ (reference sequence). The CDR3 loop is CASSEGQGANNSPLHF. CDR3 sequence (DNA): TGTGCCAGCAGCGAGGGACAGGGGGCGAATAATTCACCCCTCCACTTT.

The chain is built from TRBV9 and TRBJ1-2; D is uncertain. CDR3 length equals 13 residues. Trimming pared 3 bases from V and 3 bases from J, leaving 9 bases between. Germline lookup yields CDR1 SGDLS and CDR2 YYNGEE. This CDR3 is CASSADNYYGYTF. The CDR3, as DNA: TGTGCCAGCAGCGCTGACAACTACTATGGCTACACCTTC.

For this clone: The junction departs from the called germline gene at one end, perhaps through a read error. The CDR3 is CSVEDPGHRLF. The CDR3 nucleotides are TGCAGCGTTGAAGATCCGGGACACCGGCTCTTC. The genes are TRBV29-1 and TRBJ2-7, with a possible D match to TRBD1 (6 bases). Germline CDR1 reads SQVTM; CDR2 reads ANQGSEA. This CDR3 contains 11 residues.

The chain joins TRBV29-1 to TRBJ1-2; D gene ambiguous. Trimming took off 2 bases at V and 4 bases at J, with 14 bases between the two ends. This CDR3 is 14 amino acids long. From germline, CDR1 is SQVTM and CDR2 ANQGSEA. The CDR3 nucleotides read TGCAGCGTTGAAAGCGGCCGCCGTATCTATGGCTACACCTTC. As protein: CSVESGRRIYGYTF.

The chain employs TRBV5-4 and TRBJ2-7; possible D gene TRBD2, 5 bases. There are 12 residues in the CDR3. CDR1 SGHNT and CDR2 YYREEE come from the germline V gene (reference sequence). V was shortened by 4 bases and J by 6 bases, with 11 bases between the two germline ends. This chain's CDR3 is CASSKNEGEQYF. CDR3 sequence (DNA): TGTGCCAGCAGCAAAAATGAGGGCGAGCAGTACTTC.

CDR3 DNA sequence: TGTGCCAGCAGCGGGCCGGGACAGGGTTTATCCGGGGAGCTGTTTTTT. Its protein product is CASSGPGQGLSGELFF. The chain combines TRBV9 with TRBJ2-2; 9 bases are shared with TRBD1. The CDR3 contains 16 residues. V lost 3 bases and J lost 6; bases outside the gene matches: 9. Per germline, CDR1 SGDLS and CDR2 YYNGEE.

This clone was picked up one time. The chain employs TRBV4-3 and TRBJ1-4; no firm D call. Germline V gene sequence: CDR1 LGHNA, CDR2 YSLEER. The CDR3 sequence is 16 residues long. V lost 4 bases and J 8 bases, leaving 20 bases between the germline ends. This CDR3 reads CASSPRREGRNEKLFF. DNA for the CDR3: TGCGCCAGCAGCCCGAGGAGGGAGGGTCGTAACGAAAAACTGTTTTTT.

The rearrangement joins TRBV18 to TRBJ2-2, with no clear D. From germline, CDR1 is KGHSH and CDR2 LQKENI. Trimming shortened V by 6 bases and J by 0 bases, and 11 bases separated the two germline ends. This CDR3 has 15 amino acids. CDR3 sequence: CASSQVNSNTGELFF. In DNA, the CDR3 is TGTGCCAGCTCCCAGGTGAATTCGAACACCGGGGAGCTGTTTTTT.

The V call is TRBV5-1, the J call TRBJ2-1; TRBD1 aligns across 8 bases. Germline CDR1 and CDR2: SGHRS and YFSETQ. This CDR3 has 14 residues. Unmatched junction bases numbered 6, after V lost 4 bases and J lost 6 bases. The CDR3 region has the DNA TGCGCCAGCAGCCCCGGACAGGGCCCCAATGAGCAGTTCTTC. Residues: CASSPGQGPNEQFF.

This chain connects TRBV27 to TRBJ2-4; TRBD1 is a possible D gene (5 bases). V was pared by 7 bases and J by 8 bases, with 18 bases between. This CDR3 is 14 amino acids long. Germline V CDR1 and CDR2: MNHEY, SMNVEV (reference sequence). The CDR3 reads CASNRGRIGDIQYF. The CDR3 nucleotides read TGTGCCAGCAACCGTGGACGGATAGGGGACATTCAGTACTTC.